Below are 21 T cell receptor beta chains sequenced from a single sample in a study of blood T cell repertoires in COVID-19. Profiled with immunoSEQ multiplex PCR; TCRdb holds only in-frame clones, not every one. The sample includes roughly 360,000 clones, around 89% of them seen just once. Sequencing was done on a sample of PBMCs or T cells enriched from blood (not recorded which). The receptors derive from a woman aged 30 to 39 with acute COVID-19.

This clone was found once. This chain links TRBV2 with TRBJ1-6; 11 bases fit TRBD1. The CDR3 runs to 15 residues. V gave up 4 bases and J gave up 6 bases; unmatched junction bases: 2. Germline assignment: CDR1 SNHLY and CDR2 FYNNEI. The CDR3 nucleotides read TGTGCCAGCAGTGGGGGACAGGGGGTTAATTCACCCCTCCACTTT. This encodes CASSGGQGVNSPLHF.

V gene TRBV7-2 combines with J gene TRBJ1-1; no reliable D call. V was trimmed by 1 base and J by 1 base, leaving 7 bases between them. The germline gives CDR1 SGHTA, CDR2 FQGNSA. The CDR3 consists of 14 residues. This CDR3 reads CASSLGGKNTEAFF. CDR3 in DNA: TGTGCCAGCAGCTTAGGAGGGAAGAACACTGAAGCTTTCTTT.

This clone was seen only once. The J gene is TRBJ1-4, the V gene TRBV28; 7 bases map to TRBD1. Germline CDR1 reads MDHEN; CDR2 reads SYDVKM. The V gene end was trimmed by 10 bases and the J gene end by 4 bases; junction bases not matched to a gene: 12. The CDR3 is made up of 15 amino acids. CDR3 protein: CANRGDGQSNEKLFF. The CDR3 DNA reads TGTGCCAACAGGGGTGACGGACAGAGTAATGAAAAACTGTTTTTT.

The genes are TRBV4-1 and TRBJ2-2; maybe TRBD2 (5 bases). There are 15 residues in the CDR3. From germline, CDR1 is MGHRA and CDR2 YSYEKL. Trimming left V 1 base short and J 5 bases short, with 11 bases between. The DNA for the CDR3 is TGCGCCAGCAGCCAAGTTTTTCGCGGGACCGGGGAGCTGTTTTTT. It translates to CASSQVFRGTGELFF.

The chain carries TRBV5-1 and TRBJ1-2; D is perhaps TRBD1 (5 bases). The length of the CDR3 is 13 residues. V lost 3 bases and J lost 6, with 12 bases in between. The germline V gene encodes CDR1 SGHRS and CDR2 YFSETQ. The CDR3 coding sequence is TGCGCCAGCAGCTCTAACGGGGGAGATGGCTACACCTTC. Translation gives CASSSNGGDGYTF.

The rearrangement links TRBV7-2 to TRBJ2-3, with a possible D match to TRBD1 (6 bases). The CDR3 loop spans 15 amino acids. Germline V gene lookup returns CDR1 SGHTA and CDR2 FQGNSA. The V gene lost 1 base and the J gene lost 2 bases, with 10 bases spanning the gap. The CDR3 sequence: CASSLEGDDTDTQYF. The DNA of the CDR3 is TGTGCCAGCAGCTTAGAGGGGGACGACACAGATACGCAGTATTTT.

A note on this clone: This sample includes further DNA sequences coding for the same CDR3. The genes are TRBV2 and TRBJ2-3, with D unclear. The length of the CDR3 is 12 residues. With 6 bases removed from V and 3 bases from J, the gap between germline ends came to 7 bases. Germline V lookup: CDR1 SNHLY, CDR2 FYNNEI. The chain's CDR3 is CASSVVTDTQYF. The CDR3 bases are TGTGCCAGCAGCGTAGTTACAGATACGCAGTATTTT.

The rearrangement links TRBV28 to TRBJ1-2; TRBD1 agrees at 7 bases. This CDR3 has 16 amino acids. Germline V gene lookup returns CDR1 MDHEN and CDR2 SYDVKM. After removal of 5 bases from V and 5 bases from J, the junction contained 14 bases not matched to a gene. The CDR3 DNA reads TGTGCCAGCAGTAAACCTACAGGGCCCAGGGGGTATGGCTACACCTTC. As protein: CASSKPTGPRGYGYTF.

Remarks on this clone: At the DNA level, this CDR3 is encoded by other sequences in the same sample as well. The chain has TRBV9 and TRBJ1-3; D is unresolved. This CDR3 has 13 amino acids. Deletions cut 0 bases from V and 3 bases from J, with 4 bases between. From germline, CDR1 is SGDLS and CDR2 YYNGEE. CDR3 sequence: CASSVGGGNTIYF. As DNA, the CDR3 is TGTGCCAGCAGCGTAGGAGGTGGAAACACCATATATTTT.

This clone was found once. J is TRBJ1-4 and V is TRBV2; TRBD1 is a possible D gene (5 bases). The ends were cut back, 8 bases at V and 8 bases at J, with 15 bases in the middle. The germline V gene encodes CDR1 SNHLY and CDR2 FYNNEI. The CDR3 consists of 13 residues. CDR3 protein: CASRRDQIEKLFF. The CDR3 bases are TGTGCCAGCCGGCGGGACCAAATCGAAAAACTGTTTTTT.

The rearrangement links TRBV19 to TRBJ1-6; TRBD1 matches 9 bases. There are 13 residues in the CDR3. J gave up 10 bases and V 4 bases, and 2 bases lay outside the gene matches. Looked up from germline, CDR1 is LNHDA and CDR2 is SQIVND (reference sequence). The CDR3 DNA follows: TGTGCCAGTAGTAGACAGGGGGAATCACCCCTCCACTTT. This gives the protein CASSRQGESPLHF.

Points on this clone: The sample has other DNA sequences that encode this CDR3 too. The chain employs TRBV7-2 and TRBJ1-4, with D maybe TRBD1 (5 bases). From germline, CDR1 is SGHTA and CDR2 FQGNSA. The CDR3 totals 15 residues. Trimming removed 0 bases at V and 3 bases at J, with 8 bases between. The CDR3 loop reads CASSLAGGANEKLFF. The CDR3 DNA reads as TGTGCCAGCAGCTTAGCCGGGGGGGCTAATGAAAAACTGTTTTTT.

Only one count was recorded for this clone. This CDR3 reads CSAWTGDYEKLFF. The CDR3 bases are TGCAGCGCCTGGACAGGGGACTATGAAAAACTGTTTTTT. The chain links TRBV29-1 to TRBJ1-4; 9 nucleotides agree with TRBD1. CDR3 length equals 13 residues. Unmatched junction bases numbered 6, after V lost 7 bases and J lost 6 bases. Per the germline V gene, CDR1 is SQVTM and CDR2 is ANQGSEA.

The rearrangement uses TRBV28 and TRBJ1-5, with TRBD1 matching 9 bases. The CDR3 has 15 residues. Looked up from germline, CDR1 is MDHEN and CDR2 is SYDVKM. V shed 3 bases and J 7 bases; nucleotides not matched to a gene: 7. Here the CDR3 reads CASSFRQGVGQPQHF. CDR3 DNA: TGTGCCAGCAGTTTCCGACAGGGGGTGGGCCAGCCCCAGCATTTT.

This chain joins TRBV5-6 and TRBJ1-4, with D possibly matching TRBD1 (5 bases). Germline V gene sequence: CDR1 SGHDT, CDR2 YYEEEE. The CDR3 loop spans 15 amino acids. Trimming removed 2 bases at V and 0 bases at J, with 8 bases between. In nucleotides, the CDR3 is TGTGCCAGCAGCTTCAGGGTCACAACTAATGAAAAACTGTTTTTT. Translation gives CASSFRVTTNEKLFF.

This chain links TRBV2 with TRBJ1-5; 7 nucleotides align to TRBD1. V gave up 8 bases and J gave up 2 bases; unmatched junction bases: 6. The germline V gene has CDR1 SNHLY and CDR2 FYNNEI. This CDR3 is built from 14 residues. This CDR3 is CASLGGDGNQPQHF. CDR3 sequence (DNA): TGTGCCAGCCTAGGGGGCGACGGCAATCAGCCCCAGCATTTT.

The chain carries TRBV24-1 and TRBJ1-2, with D possibly being TRBD1 (5 bases). CDR1 is KGHDR, CDR2 SFDVKD, per germline. CDR3 length equals 14 residues. Trimming shortened V by 6 bases and J by 7 bases, and 17 bases separated the two germline ends. This chain's CDR3 is CATSRGRVGSGYTF. CDR3 nucleotides: TGTGCCACCAGTCGGGGCAGAGTCGGGAGTGGCTACACCTTC.

The CDR3 nucleotides read TGCGCCAGCAGCCTTGGGAGGATGACTGACTACGAGCAGTACTTC. The encoded protein is CASSLGRMTDYEQYF. The chain uses TRBV4-1 and TRBJ2-7, with D perhaps TRBD2 (6 bases). Germline V gene lookup returns CDR1 MGHRA and CDR2 YSYEKL. CDR3 length: 15 amino acids. V lost 4 bases, J lost 3 bases, and 16 bases lay in between.

CDR3 in DNA: TGTGCCAGCAGTGACGGGACTTTAGGGTGGCAGGGTAACAATGAGCAGTTCTTC. This gives the protein CASSDGTLGWQGNNEQFF. The chain links TRBV6-1 to TRBJ2-1, with D possibly matching TRBD2 (6 bases). Trimming pared 3 bases from V and 5 bases from J, leaving 23 bases between. Germline CDR1 MNHNS, CDR2 SASEGT. The CDR3 is made up of 18 amino acids.

Comments on this clone: Distinct nucleotide sequences in the sample also encode this CDR3. The chain links TRBV2 to TRBJ2-7; TRBD1 aligns across 11 bases. The CDR3 loop spans 14 amino acids. V dropped 6 bases and J dropped 4; count of bases not matched to a gene: 5. Germline V gene lookup returns CDR1 SNHLY and CDR2 FYNNEI. CDR3 DNA sequence: TGTGCCAGCAGCCCCGGGACAGGGGGTTACGAGCAGTACTTC. This gives the protein CASSPGTGGYEQYF. Full variable domain (remainder filled in from reference TRBV2 and TRBJ2-7): EPEVTQTPSHQVTQMGQEVILRCVPISNHLYFYWYRQILGQKVEFLVSFYNNEISEKSEIFDDQFSVERPDGSNFTLKIRSTKLEDSAMYFCASSPGTGGYEQYFGPGTRLTVT.

The chain has TRBV7-2 and TRBJ2-1; 12 bases match TRBD2. Per the germline V gene, CDR1 is SGHTA and CDR2 is FQGNSA. Trimming at V came to 5 bases and at J to 9 bases, leaving 11 bases not matched to a gene. This CDR3 is 16 amino acids long. CDR3 nucleotides: TGTGCCAGCAGCGCCTACGCTAGCGGGGGGGCCGTTGAGCAGTTCTTC. Protein product: CASSAYASGGAVEQFF. The entire variable domain, with the rest obtained from reference TRBV7-2 and TRBJ2-1, is as follows: GAGVSQSPSNKVTEKGKDVELRCDPISGHTALYWYRQSLGQGLEFLIYFQGNSAPDKSGLPSDRFSAERTGGSVSTLTIQRTQQEDSAVYLCASSAYASGGAVEQFFGPGTRLTVL.